This TCR beta chain was documented in a study of blood T cell repertoires in COVID-19. Study background: From the United States, Italy and Spain came samples of acute and convalescent COVID-19.

TCRdb's table, derived via immunoSEQ multiplex PCR, lists solely in-frame clones and lacks some. The sample carries some 330,000 clones, approximately 88% recorded once. V lost 5 bases, J lost 4 bases, and 11 bases lay in between. The CDR3 is made up of 13 amino acids. The germline V gene encodes CDR1 MGHDK and CDR2 SYGVNS. The sequenced sample was peripheral blood. V gene TRBV25-1 combines with J gene TRBJ1-1; D not resolved. This clonotype was sampled from a woman between 45 and 60 years old with active or convalescent COVID-19. The DNA for the CDR3 is TGTGCCAGCAGTCCGGCGGGGAGCACTGAAGCTTTCTTT. This codes for CASSPAGSTEAFF.